The rows below give T cell receptor beta chains drawn from one sample of a study of blood T cells in healthy people across ages. TCRdb itself ran the 5' RACE reads through MiXCR, one entry per CDR3 protein. The data hold more than 800,000 distinct CDR3 sequences, with 25% to 30% observed a single time. Sequenced input: blood. All receptors derive from an elderly woman in good health. CDR3s include the opening cysteine and the closing phenylalanine or tryptophan. The D gene is left open where the match is weak. A row's size may be missing; if present it is once, few, many or a size class.

size: many
V: TRBV10-3
J: TRBJ1-1
D: NA
DNA: TGTGCCATCAGGGACAAATCGGTCGGCACTGAAGCTTTCTTT
CDR3: CAIRDKSVGTEAFF

size: many
V: TRBV12-3/TRBV12-4
J: TRBJ2-5
D: TRBD1
DNA: TGTGCCAGCAGGTTCAGGGGGGAGACCCAGTACTTC
CDR3: CASRFRGETQYF

size: NA
V: TRBV30
J: TRBJ1-5
D: TRBD1
DNA: TGTGCCTGGACCCGGAGGACAGGGGGCCAAATTAGCAATCAGCCCCGGCATTTT
CDR3: CAWTRRTGGQISNQPRHF

size: NA
V: TRBV24-1
J: TRBJ2-5
D: NA
DNA: TGTGCCACCAGTGCCCTGGGGGTCCAGGAGACCCAGTACTTC
CDR3: CATSALGVQETQYF

size: many
V: TRBV5-1
J: TRBJ2-5
D: NA
DNA: TGCGCCAGCAGCTCGGGAACAGTGTGGGAGACCCAGTACTTC
CDR3: CASSSGTVWETQYF

size: NA
V: TRBV5-1
J: TRBJ2-6
D: NA
DNA: TGCGCCAGCAGGCCGAGAGGGCCTACCAACTCTGGGGCCAACGTCCTGACTTTC
CDR3: CASRPRGPTNSGANVLTF

size: many
V: TRBV20-1
J: TRBJ1-4
D: NA
DNA: TGCAGTACGCAAGATCTTAATGAAAAACTGTTTTTT
CDR3: CSTQDLNEKLFF

size: NA
V: TRBV12-3/TRBV12-4
J: TRBJ2-7
D: TRBD1
DNA: TGTGCCAGCAGTATGGCAACCGGGACAGGGGGTCGATACGAGCAGTACTTC
CDR3: CASSMATGTGGRYEQYF

size: many
V: TRBV20-1
J: TRBJ2-7
D: NA
DNA: TGCAGTGCAAGGGAATCCTACGAGCAGTACTTC
CDR3: CSARESYEQYF

size: many
V: TRBV12-3/TRBV12-4
J: TRBJ1-5
D: NA
DNA: TGTGCCAGCAGTCCAGGGCTAGGACAGCCCCAGCATTTT
CDR3: CASSPGLGQPQHF

size: NA
V: TRBV20-1
J: TRBJ2-3
D: NA
DNA: TGCAGTGCCCCAGGGGACGGAGCGGGGATCACAGATACGCAGTATTTT
CDR3: CSAPGDGAGITDTQYF

size: many
V: TRBV11-2
J: TRBJ2-7
D: NA
DNA: TGTGCCAGCAGCGACATGGGGACTGATGACTACGAGCAGTACTTC
CDR3: CASSDMGTDDYEQYF

size: NA
V: TRBV5-1
J: TRBJ1-1
D: NA
DNA: TGCGCCAGCAGCTTGGAGAATACGAACACTGAAGCTTTCTTT
CDR3: CASSLENTNTEAFF

size: NA
V: TRBV28
J: TRBJ2-3
D: NA
DNA: TGTGCCAGCAGCACCGGCCGGGGCCGCACAGATACGCAGTATTTT
CDR3: CASSTGRGRTDTQYF

size: NA
V: TRBV7-9
J: TRBJ2-7
D: NA
DNA: TGTGCCAGCAGCTCAAACCCAGACTCAGGGGCCTACGAGCAGTACTTC
CDR3: CASSSNPDSGAYEQYF

size: NA
V: TRBV30
J: TRBJ2-7
D: NA
DNA: TGTGCCTGGAGTCTCTCCACAAGGGTCGGCTCCTACGAGCAGTACTTC
CDR3: CAWSLSTRVGSYEQYF

size: few
V: TRBV28
J: TRBJ2-7
D: NA
DNA: TGTGCCATCACGGGGTCCCGCTCCTACGAGCAGTACTTC
CDR3: CAITGSRSYEQYF

size: NA
V: TRBV7-6
J: TRBJ2-5
D: NA
DNA: TGTGCCAGCAGCGGAGGGCCGGTGGAAGAGACCCAGTACTTC
CDR3: CASSGGPVEETQYF

size: many
V: TRBV6-2/TRBV6-3
J: TRBJ2-7
D: NA
DNA: TGTGCCAGCAGCCCCGGGTTAGGCGAGCAGTACTTC
CDR3: CASSPGLGEQYF

size: many
V: TRBV29-1
J: TRBJ1-2
D: NA
DNA: TGCAGCGTTGATCGGTCGGGTGCGGACTATGGCTACACCTTC
CDR3: CSVDRSGADYGYTF

size: many
V: TRBV6-5
J: TRBJ2-5
D: NA
DNA: TGTGCCAGCAGTTACTCTGGGAGCGGGGAGACCCAGTACTTC
CDR3: CASSYSGSGETQYF

size: once
V: TRBV12-3/TRBV12-4
J: TRBJ1-1
D: NA
DNA: TGTGCCAGCAGGCGATTCGGGGACACTGAAGCTTTCTTT
CDR3: CASRRFGDTEAFF

size: NA
V: TRBV7-2
J: TRBJ2-2
D: TRBD2
DNA: TGTGCCAGCAGCCCCGCGGGAGGAGGAACCGGGGAGCTGTTTTTT
CDR3: CASSPAGGGTGELFF

size: many
V: TRBV7-2
J: TRBJ2-2
D: TRBD1
DNA: TGTGCCAGCAGCCAGCGGGGAACAGGGGGCTATACCCACACCGGGGAGCTGTTTTTT
CDR3: CASSQRGTGGYTHTGELFF

size: NA
V: TRBV10-1
J: TRBJ2-1
D: TRBD2
DNA: TGCGCCAGCAGTGAGGGACTAGCGGGGGTGAATGAGCAGTTCTTC
CDR3: CASSEGLAGVNEQFF

size: few
V: TRBV5-1
J: TRBJ2-5
D: TRBD2
DNA: TGCGCCAGCAGCTACATAGCGGGAGTTGGTGAGACCCAGTACTTC
CDR3: CASSYIAGVGETQYF

size: NA
V: TRBV30
J: TRBJ2-1
D: NA
DNA: TGTGCCTGGAGTGGTCAGGGTGAGCAGTTCTTC
CDR3: CAWSGQGEQFF

size: many
V: TRBV7-8
J: TRBJ2-5
D: NA
DNA: TGTGCCAGCAGCTTAGCGGGCGGTACCGGGACCCAGTACTTC
CDR3: CASSLAGGTGTQYF

size: many
V: TRBV9
J: TRBJ2-7
D: NA
DNA: TGTGCCAGCAGCGTAGCGTCAGGGGTACAATACGAGCAGTACTTC
CDR3: CASSVASGVQYEQYF

size: once
V: TRBV7-2
J: TRBJ2-1
D: TRBD1
DNA: TGTGCCAGCAGCTTAGGGGGACAGGGTCGTGGCGAGCAGTTCTTC
CDR3: CASSLGGQGRGEQFF

size: many
V: TRBV20-1
J: TRBJ2-1
D: TRBD2
DNA: TGCAGTGCTAGAGATCGCGGGGGTCCCCACGCGGAGCAGTTCTTC
CDR3: CSARDRGGPHAEQFF

size: many
V: TRBV29-1
J: TRBJ2-7
D: NA
DNA: TGCAGCGTTGCCGAGGGCTCCTACGAGCAGTACTTC
CDR3: CSVAEGSYEQYF

size: NA
V: TRBV12-3/TRBV12-4
J: TRBJ2-1
D: NA
DNA: TGTGCCAGCAGTGGATGGGGAAATGAGCAGTTCTTC
CDR3: CASSGWGNEQFF

size: NA
V: TRBV29-1
J: TRBJ1-1
D: NA
DNA: TGCAGCGCACAGGGTAGGCGCACTGAAGCTTTCTTT
CDR3: CSAQGRRTEAFF

size: many
V: TRBV3-1
J: TRBJ1-2
D: NA
DNA: TGTGCCAGCAGCCAATTTTCTAACTATGGCTACACCTTC
CDR3: CASSQFSNYGYTF

size: NA
V: TRBV5-1
J: TRBJ1-6
D: TRBD1
DNA: TGCGCCAGCAGCTTGGACCTCAGGGGGATAGGTTCACCCCTCCACTTT
CDR3: CASSLDLRGIGSPLHF

size: few
V: TRBV24-1
J: TRBJ1-5
D: NA
DNA: TGTGCCACCAGTGACGGACCTCAGCCCCAGCATTTT
CDR3: CATSDGPQPQHF

size: NA
V: TRBV12-3/TRBV12-4
J: TRBJ1-5
D: NA
DNA: TGTGCCAGCAGTTTATTTGGGGGGACCTTAAGCAATCAGCCCCAGCATTTT
CDR3: CASSLFGGTLSNQPQHF

size: many
V: TRBV6-6
J: TRBJ2-7
D: NA
DNA: TGTGCCAGCAGTTACCTCGGGTCCTACGAGCAGTACTTC
CDR3: CASSYLGSYEQYF

size: once
V: TRBV18
J: TRBJ2-5
D: NA
DNA: TGTGCCACCTCACTGCAGAACCAAGAGACCCAGTACTTC
CDR3: CATSLQNQETQYF

size: NA
V: TRBV7-2
J: TRBJ1-1
D: NA
DNA: TGTGCCAGCAGCTTAGAAAGGGAAGGGAACACTGAAGCTTTCTTT
CDR3: CASSLEREGNTEAFF

size: NA
V: TRBV2
J: TRBJ1-5
D: TRBD1
DNA: TGTGCCTCCCAACGGGACAGGGATGGTCAGCCCCAGCATTTT
CDR3: CASQRDRDGQPQHF

size: many
V: TRBV2
J: TRBJ2-6
D: NA
DNA: TGTGCCAGCTGGCGGGGATCCTCTGGGGCCAACGTCCTGACTTTC
CDR3: CASWRGSSGANVLTF

size: many
V: TRBV24-1
J: TRBJ2-3
D: NA
DNA: TGTGCCACCAGTGATCACAGTAGAACAGGGCAGTATTTT
CDR3: CATSDHSRTGQYF